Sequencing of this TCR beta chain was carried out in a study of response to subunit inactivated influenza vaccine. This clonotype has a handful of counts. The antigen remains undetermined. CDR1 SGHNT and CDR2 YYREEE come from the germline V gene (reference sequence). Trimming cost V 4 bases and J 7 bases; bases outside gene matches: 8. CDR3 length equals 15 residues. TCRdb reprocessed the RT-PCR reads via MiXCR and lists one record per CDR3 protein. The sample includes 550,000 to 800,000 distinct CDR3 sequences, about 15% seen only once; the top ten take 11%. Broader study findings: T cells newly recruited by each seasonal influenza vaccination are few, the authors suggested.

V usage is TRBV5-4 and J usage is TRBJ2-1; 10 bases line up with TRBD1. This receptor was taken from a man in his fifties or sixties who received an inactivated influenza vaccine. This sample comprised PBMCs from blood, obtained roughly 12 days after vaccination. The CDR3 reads CASSTDRGYENEQFF. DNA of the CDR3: TGTGCCAGCAGCACGGACAGGGGGTATGAGAATGAGCAGTTCTTC.